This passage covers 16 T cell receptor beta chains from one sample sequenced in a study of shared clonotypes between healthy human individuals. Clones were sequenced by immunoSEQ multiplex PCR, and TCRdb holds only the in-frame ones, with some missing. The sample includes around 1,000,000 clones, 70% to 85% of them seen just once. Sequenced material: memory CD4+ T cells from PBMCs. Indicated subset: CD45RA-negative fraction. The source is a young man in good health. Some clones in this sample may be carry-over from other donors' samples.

The CDR3 loop is CASSEATGDQPQHF. As DNA, the CDR3 is TGTGCCAGCAGTGAAGCTACAGGGGATCAGCCCCAGCATTTT. The V and J genes are TRBV2 and TRBJ1-5; 7 bases are shared with TRBD1. J gave up 5 bases and V 0 bases, and 1 base lay outside the gene matches. CDR1 is SNHLY, CDR2 FYNNEI, per germline. The CDR3 consists of 14 residues.

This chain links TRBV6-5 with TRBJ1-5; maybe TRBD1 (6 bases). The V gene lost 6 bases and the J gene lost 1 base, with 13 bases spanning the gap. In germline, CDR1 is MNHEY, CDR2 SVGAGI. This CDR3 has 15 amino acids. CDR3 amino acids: CASSAGVLSNQPQHF. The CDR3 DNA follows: TGTGCCAGCAGCGCAGGGGTTCTGAGCAATCAGCCCCAGCATTTT.

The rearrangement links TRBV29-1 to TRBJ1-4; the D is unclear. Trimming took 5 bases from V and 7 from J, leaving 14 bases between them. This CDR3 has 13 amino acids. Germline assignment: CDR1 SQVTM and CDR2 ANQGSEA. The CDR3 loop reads CSVSWPVSEKLFF. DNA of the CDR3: TGCAGCGTTTCGTGGCCAGTCAGTGAAAAACTGTTTTTT.

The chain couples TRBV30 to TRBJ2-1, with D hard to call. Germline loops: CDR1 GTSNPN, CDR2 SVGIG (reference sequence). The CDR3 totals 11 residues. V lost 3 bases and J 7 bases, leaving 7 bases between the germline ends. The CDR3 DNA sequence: TGTGCCTGGAGATTAAGAAATGAGCAGTTCTTC. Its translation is CAWRLRNEQFF.

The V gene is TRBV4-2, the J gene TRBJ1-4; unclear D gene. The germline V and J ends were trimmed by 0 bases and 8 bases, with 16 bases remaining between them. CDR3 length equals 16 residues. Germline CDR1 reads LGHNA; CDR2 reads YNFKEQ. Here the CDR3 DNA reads TGTGCCAGCAGCCAAGAAGGGAACAGATTAGGGGAAAAACTGTTTTTT. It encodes CASSQEGNRLGEKLFF.

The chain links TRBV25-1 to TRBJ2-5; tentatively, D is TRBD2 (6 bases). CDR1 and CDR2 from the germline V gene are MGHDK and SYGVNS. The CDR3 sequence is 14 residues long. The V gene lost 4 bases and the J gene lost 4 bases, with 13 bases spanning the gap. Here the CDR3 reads CASSGARGRETQYF. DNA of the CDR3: TGTGCCAGCAGTGGAGCGCGGGGCCGAGAGACCCAGTACTTC.

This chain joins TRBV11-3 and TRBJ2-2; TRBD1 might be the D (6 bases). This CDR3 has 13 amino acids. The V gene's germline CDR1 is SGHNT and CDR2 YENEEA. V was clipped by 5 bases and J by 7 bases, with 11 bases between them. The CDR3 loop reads CASSTRTDGELFF. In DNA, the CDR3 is TGTGCCAGCAGCACTAGGACAGACGGGGAGCTGTTTTTT.

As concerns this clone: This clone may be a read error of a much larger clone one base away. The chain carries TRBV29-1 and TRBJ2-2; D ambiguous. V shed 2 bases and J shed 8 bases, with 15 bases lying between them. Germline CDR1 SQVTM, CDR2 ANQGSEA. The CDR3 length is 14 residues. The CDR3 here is CSVETGQGWGELFF. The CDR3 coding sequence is TGCAGCGTTGAAACTGGTCAAGGATGGGGGGAGCTGTTTTTT.

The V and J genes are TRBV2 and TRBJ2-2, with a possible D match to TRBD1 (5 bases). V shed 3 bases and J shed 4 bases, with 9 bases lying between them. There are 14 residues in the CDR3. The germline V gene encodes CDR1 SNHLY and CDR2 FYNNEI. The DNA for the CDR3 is TGTGCCAGCAGTGATGGCAGGGCCACCGGGGAGCTGTTTTTT. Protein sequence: CASSDGRATGELFF.

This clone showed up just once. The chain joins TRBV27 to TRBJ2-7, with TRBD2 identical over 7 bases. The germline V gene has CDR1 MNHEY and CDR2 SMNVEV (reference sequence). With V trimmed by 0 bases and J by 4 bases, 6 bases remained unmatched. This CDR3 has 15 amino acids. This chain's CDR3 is CASSLSGGKGYEQYF. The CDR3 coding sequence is TGTGCCAGCAGTTTATCGGGGGGGAAGGGGTACGAGCAGTACTTC.

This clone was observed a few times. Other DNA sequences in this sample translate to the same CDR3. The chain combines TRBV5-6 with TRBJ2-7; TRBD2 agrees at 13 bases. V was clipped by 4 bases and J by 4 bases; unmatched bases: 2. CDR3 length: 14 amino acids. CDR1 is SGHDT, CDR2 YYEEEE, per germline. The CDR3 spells CASSPGLAGYEQYF. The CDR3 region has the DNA TGTGCCAGCAGCCCGGGACTAGCGGGGTACGAGCAGTACTTC.

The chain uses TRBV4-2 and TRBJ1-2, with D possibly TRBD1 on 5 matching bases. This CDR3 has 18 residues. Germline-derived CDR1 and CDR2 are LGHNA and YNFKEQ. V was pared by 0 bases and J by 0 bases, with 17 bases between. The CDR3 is CASSQEGLGIRANYGYTF. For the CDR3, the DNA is TGTGCCAGCAGCCAAGAGGGGCTCGGGATCAGAGCTAACTATGGCTACACCTTC.

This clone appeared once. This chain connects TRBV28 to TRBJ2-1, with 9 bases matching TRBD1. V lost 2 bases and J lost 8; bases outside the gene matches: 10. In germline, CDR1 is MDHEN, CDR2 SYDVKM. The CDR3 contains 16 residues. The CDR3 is CASSLPRGTGTDEQFF. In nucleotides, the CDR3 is TGTGCCAGCAGTTTACCCCGAGGGACAGGGACCGATGAGCAGTTCTTC.

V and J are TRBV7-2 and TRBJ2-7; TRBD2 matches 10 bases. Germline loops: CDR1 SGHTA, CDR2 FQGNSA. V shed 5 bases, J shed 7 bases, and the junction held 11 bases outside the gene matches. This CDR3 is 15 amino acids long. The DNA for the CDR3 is TGTGCCAGCAGCCTTACTAGCGGGGCGCTGGGGGAGCAGTACTTC. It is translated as CASSLTSGALGEQYF.

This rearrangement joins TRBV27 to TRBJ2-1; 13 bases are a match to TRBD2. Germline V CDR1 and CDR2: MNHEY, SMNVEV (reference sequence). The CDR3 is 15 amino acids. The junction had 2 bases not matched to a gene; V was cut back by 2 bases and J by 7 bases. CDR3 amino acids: CASSLRGLAGNEQFF. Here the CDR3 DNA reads TGTGCCAGCAGTTTAAGGGGACTAGCGGGGAATGAGCAGTTCTTC.

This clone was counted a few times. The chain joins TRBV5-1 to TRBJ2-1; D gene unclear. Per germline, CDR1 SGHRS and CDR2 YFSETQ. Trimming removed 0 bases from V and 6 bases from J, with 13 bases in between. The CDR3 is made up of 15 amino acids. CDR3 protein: CASSLEGPSRNEQFF. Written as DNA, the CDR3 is TGCGCCAGCAGCTTGGAAGGACCGAGTCGCAATGAGCAGTTCTTC.